The 3 T cell receptor beta chains given below trace back to one sample, sequenced in a study of Ad26.COV2.S vaccination and SARS-CoV-2 variants. Clones were read by immunoSEQ multiplex PCR, and TCRdb kept only the in-frame ones, dropping some. The sample contains a few hundred thousand clones, 88% of which appear only once. Treatment indicated: 19 received Ad26.COV2.S at low or high dose, single or two shots; several received placebo; per-sample allocation not given. Sampling took place 63 days after the first vaccine or placebo injection. The material sequenced was peripheral blood, taken in a trial of Ad26.COV2.S vaccine versus placebo. The source of these receptors is a person aged 18 to 65 who received the Ad26.COV2.S COVID-19 vaccine or a placebo.

This clone was picked up a small number of times. The chain uses TRBV7-2 and TRBJ2-2, with unresolved D. The germline V and J ends were trimmed by 1 base and 7 bases, with 4 bases remaining between them. The germline gives CDR1 SGHTA, CDR2 FQGNSA. The CDR3 contains 12 residues. The CDR3 DNA reads TGTGCCAGCAGCTTAGTTGTCGGGGAGCTGTTTTTT. It codes for CASSLVVGELFF.

V gene TRBV2 combines with J gene TRBJ1-4; maybe TRBD1 (6 bases). The germline gives CDR1 SNHLY, CDR2 FYNNEI. Trimming shortened V by 5 bases and J by 7 bases, and 14 bases separated the two germline ends. The CDR3 is 14 amino acids. The CDR3 nucleotides read TGTGCCAGCAGTTACAGGGCCCCTGGTGAAAAACTGTTTTTT. Translated: CASSYRAPGEKLFF.

V gene TRBV28 combines with J gene TRBJ1-1; a weak D match, TRBD1 (5 bases). Between the trimmed V and J ends, which lost 2 bases and 4 bases, there was a span of 11 bases. Germline V gene data show CDR1 as MDHEN and CDR2 as SYDVKM. The CDR3 is 14 residues long. CDR3 sequence (DNA): TGTGCCAGCAGTTTAGATGGGGCAGGCACTGAAGCTTTCTTT. Protein sequence: CASSLDGAGTEAFF.